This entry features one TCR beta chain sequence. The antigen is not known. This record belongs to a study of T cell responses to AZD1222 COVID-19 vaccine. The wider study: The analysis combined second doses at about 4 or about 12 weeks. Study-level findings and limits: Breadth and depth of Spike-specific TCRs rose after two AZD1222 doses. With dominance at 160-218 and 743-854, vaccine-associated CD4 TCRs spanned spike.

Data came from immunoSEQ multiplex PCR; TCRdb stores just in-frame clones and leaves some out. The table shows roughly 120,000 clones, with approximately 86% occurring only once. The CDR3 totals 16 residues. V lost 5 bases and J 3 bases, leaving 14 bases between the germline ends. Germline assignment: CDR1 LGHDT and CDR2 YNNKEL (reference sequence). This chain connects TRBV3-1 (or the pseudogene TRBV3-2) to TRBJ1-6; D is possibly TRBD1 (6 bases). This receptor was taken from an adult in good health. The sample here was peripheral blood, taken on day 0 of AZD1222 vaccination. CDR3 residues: CASSAQTGYYNSPLHF. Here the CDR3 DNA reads TGTGCCAGCAGCGCACAAACAGGGTACTATAATTCACCCCTCCACTTT.